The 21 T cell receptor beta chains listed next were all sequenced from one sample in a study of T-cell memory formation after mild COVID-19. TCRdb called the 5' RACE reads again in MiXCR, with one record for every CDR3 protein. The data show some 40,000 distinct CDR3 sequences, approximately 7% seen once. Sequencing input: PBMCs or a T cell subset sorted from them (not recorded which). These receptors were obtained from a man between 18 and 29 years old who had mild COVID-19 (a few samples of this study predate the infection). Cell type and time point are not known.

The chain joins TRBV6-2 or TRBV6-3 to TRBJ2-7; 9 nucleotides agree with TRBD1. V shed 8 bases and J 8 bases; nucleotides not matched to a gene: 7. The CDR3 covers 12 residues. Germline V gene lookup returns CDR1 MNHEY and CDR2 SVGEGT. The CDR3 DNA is TGTGCCAGCCGAACTGGGACAGGGCAGCAGTACGTC. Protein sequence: CASRTGTGQQYV.

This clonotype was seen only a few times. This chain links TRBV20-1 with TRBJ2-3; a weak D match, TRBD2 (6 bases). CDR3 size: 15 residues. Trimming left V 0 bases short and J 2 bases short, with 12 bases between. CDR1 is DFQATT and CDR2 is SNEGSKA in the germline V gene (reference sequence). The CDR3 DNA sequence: TGCAGTGCTAGAGATGGTGGGACTTACACAGATACGCAGTATTTT. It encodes CSARDGGTYTDTQYF.

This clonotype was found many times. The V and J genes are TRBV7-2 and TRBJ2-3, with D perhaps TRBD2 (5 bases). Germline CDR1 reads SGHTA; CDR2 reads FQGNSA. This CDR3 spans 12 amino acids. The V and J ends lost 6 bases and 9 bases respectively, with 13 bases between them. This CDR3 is CASSSAGETQYF. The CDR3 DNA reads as TGTGCCAGCAGTTCAGCCGGGGAGACGCAGTATTTT.

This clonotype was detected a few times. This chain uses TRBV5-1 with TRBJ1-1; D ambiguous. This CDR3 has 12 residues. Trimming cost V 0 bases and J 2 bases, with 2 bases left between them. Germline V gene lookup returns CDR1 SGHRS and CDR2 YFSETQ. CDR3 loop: CASSLVNTEAFF. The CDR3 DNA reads TGCGCCAGCAGCTTGGTCAACACTGAAGCTTTCTTT.

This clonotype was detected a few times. The DNA for the CDR3 is TGTGCCAGCAGTTTCGGACAGCCATACGAGCAGTACTTC. Protein sequence: CASSFGQPYEQYF. The J gene is TRBJ2-7, the V gene TRBV12-3 or TRBV12-4; D is possibly TRBD1 (6 bases). Trimming removed 3 bases from V and 4 bases from J, with 10 bases in between. CDR3 length: 13 amino acids.

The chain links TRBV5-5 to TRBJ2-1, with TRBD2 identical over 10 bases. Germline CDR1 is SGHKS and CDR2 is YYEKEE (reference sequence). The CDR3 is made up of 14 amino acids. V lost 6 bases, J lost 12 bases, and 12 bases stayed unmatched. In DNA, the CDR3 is TGTGCCAGCACCCAGGTAGCGGGGGGTAGGGGGCAGTTCTTC. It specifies CASTQVAGGRGQFF.

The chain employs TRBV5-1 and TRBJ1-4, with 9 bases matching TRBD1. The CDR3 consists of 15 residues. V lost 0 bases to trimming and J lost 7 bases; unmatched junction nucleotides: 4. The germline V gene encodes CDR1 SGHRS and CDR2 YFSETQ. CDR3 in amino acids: CASSLASTGGEKLFF. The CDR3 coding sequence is TGCGCCAGCAGCTTGGCCTCGACAGGGGGTGAAAAACTGTTTTTT.

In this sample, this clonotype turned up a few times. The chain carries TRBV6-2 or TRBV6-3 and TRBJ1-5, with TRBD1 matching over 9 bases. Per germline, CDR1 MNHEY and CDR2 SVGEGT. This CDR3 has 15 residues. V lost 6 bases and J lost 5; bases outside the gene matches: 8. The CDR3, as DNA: TGTGCCAGCAGATTCCCGGGACAGGGTGATCAGCCCCAGCATTTT. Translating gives CASRFPGQGDQPQHF.

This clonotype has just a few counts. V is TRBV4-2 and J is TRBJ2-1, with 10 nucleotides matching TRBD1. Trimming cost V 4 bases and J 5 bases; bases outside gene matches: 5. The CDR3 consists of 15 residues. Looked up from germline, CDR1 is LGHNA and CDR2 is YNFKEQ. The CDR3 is CASSPEGTGDNEQFF. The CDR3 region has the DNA TGTGCCAGCAGCCCTGAAGGGACAGGGGACAATGAGCAGTTCTTC.

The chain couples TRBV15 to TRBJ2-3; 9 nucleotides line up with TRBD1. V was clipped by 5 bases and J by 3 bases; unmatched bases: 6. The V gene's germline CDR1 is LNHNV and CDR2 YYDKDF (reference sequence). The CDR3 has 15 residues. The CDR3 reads CATSRSGTGTDTQYF. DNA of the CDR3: TGTGCCACCAGCCGTTCGGGGACAGGGACAGATACGCAGTATTTT. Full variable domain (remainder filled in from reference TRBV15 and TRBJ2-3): DAMVIQNPRYQVTQFGKPVTLSCSQTLNHNVMYWYQQKSSQAPKLLFHYYDKDFNNEADTPDNFQSRRPNTSFCFLDIRSPGLGDTAMYLCATSRSGTGTDTQYFGPGTRLTVL.

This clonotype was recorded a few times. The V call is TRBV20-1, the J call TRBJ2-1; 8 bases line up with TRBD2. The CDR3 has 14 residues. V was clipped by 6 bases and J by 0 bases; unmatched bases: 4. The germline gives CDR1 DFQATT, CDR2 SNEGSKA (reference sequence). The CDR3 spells CSATLAGSYNEQFF. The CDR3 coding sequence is TGCAGTGCCACCCTAGCGGGCTCCTACAATGAGCAGTTCTTC.

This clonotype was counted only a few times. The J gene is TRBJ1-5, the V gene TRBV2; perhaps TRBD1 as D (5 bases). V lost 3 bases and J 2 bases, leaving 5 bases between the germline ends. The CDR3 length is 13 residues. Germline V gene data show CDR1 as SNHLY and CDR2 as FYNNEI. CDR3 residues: CASSEGGNQPQHF. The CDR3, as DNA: TGTGCCAGCAGTGAGGGGGGCAATCAGCCCCAGCATTTT.

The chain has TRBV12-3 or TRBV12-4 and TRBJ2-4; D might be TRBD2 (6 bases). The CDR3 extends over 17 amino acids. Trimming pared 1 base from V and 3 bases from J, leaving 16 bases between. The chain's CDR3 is CASSLGAAPGSKNIQYF. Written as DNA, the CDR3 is TGTGCCAGCAGTTTAGGTGCAGCACCCGGGAGCAAAAACATTCAGTACTTC.

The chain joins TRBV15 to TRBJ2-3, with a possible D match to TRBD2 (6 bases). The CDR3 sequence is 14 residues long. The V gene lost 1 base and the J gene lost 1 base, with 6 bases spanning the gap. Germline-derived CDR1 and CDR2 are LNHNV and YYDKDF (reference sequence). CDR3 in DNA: TGTGCCACCAGCAGAGCGGGGGGCACAGATACGCAGTATTTT. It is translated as CATSRAGGTDTQYF.

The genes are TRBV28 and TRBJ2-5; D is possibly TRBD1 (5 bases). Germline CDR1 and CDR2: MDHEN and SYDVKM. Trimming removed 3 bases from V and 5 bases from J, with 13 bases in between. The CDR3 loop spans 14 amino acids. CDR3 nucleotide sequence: TGTGCCAGCAGTTTGATTTCAGGGTGGGAGACCCAGTACTTC. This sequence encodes CASSLISGWETQYF.

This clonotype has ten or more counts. The DNA of the CDR3 is TGTGCCAGCAGCCGCACAGGGGTAGAGACCCAGTACTTC. Residues: CASSRTGVETQYF. The rearrangement uses TRBV7-9 and TRBJ2-5; 7 nucleotides agree with TRBD1. This CDR3 has 13 amino acids. V was pared by 5 bases and J by 4 bases, with 4 bases of the junction left unmatched. Germline CDR1 is SEHNR and CDR2 is FQNEAQ (reference sequence).

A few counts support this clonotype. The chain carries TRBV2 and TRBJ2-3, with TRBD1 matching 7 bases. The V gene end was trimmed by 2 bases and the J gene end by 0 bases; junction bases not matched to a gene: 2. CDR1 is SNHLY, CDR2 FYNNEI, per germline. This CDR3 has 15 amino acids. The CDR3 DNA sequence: TGTGCCAGCAGTGAATTGGGACAGAGCACAGATACGCAGTATTTT. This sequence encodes CASSELGQSTDTQYF.

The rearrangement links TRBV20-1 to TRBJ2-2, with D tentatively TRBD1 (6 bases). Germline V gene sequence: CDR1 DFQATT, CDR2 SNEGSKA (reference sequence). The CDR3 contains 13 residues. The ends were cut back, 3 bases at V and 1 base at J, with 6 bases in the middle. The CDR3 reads CSARGQNTGELFF. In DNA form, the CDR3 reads TGCAGTGCTAGGGGACAGAACACCGGGGAGCTGTTTTTT.

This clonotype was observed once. Here the CDR3 reads CASSLGGATEAFF. In nucleotides, the CDR3 is TGTGCCAGCAGCTTGGGAGGGGCCACTGAAGCTTTCTTT. The chain joins TRBV11-3 to TRBJ1-1, with D possibly being TRBD1 (5 bases). The CDR3 spans 13 residues. V gave up 3 bases and J gave up 4 bases, with 9 bases separating them. The germline V gene encodes CDR1 SGHNT and CDR2 YENEEA.

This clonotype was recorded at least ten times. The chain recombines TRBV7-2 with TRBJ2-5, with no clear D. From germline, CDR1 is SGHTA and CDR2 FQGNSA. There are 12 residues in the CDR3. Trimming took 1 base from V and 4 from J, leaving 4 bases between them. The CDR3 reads CASSLVGETQYF. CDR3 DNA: TGTGCCAGCAGCTTAGTAGGAGAGACCCAGTACTTC.

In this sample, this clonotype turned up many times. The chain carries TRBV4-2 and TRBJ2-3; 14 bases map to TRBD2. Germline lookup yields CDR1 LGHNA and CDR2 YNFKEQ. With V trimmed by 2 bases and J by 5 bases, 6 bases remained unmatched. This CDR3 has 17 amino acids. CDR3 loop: CASSQSGLAGGGDTQYF. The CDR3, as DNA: TGTGCCAGCAGCCAATCCGGACTAGCGGGGGGCGGAGATACGCAGTATTTT.